The T cell receptor beta chain described here comes from a study of T cells in Graves' hyperthyroidism and ophthalmopathy. Study results and caveats: Ophthalmopathy was predicted by the model a median of about 6.7 months ahead of onset.

Per germline, CDR1 SNHLY and CDR2 FYNNEI. There are 15 residues in the CDR3. Those with hyperthyroidism were 18 to 65 years old, newly diagnosed, and ill for under 2 months. With respect to this clonotype: What it recognizes is unknown. One end of the junction fails to match germline, which may point to a read error.

Researchers amplified the TCR beta CDR3 regions from RNA transcripts. HTBI primers were employed in a first-round RT-PCR of the TCR CDR3. TCRdb re-derived calls from the multiplex PCR reads in MiXCR, one entry per CDR3 protein. The sample carries roughly 580,000 distinct CDR3 sequences, about 43% recorded once. The sequencing sample was made of peripheral blood or thyroid tissue (not recorded which). The rearrangement links TRBV2 to TRBJ1-5, with 7 nucleotides matching TRBD1. The source is a woman aged 18 to 35 with Graves' hyperthyroidism. The CDR3 reads CASREQTGIYQPRHF. The DNA for the CDR3 is TGTGCCAGCAGGGAGCAGACAGGGATTTATCAGCCCCGGCATTTT.